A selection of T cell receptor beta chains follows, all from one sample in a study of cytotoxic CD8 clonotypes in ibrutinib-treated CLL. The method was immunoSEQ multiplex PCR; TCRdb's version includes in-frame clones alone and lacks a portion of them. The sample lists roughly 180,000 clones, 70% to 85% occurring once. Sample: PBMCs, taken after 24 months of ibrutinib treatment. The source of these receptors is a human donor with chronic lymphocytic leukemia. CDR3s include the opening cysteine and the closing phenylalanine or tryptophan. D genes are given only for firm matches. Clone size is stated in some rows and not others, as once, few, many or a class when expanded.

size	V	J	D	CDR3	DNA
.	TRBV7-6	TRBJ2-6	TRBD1	CASRFAVGQGNFGANVLTF	TGTGCCAGCAGATTTGCAGTGGGACAGGGGAATTTTGGGGCCAACGTCCTGACTTTC
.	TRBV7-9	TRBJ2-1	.	CASSLEPFRSYNEQFF	TGTGCCAGCAGCTTAGAGCCATTCCGATCCTACAATGAGCAGTTCTTC
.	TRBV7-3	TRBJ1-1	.	CASSLQGTNTEAFF	TGTGCCAGCAGCTTGCAGGGAACGAACACTGAAGCTTTCTTT
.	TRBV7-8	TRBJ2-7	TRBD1	CASSLGGDRGYEQYF	TGTGCCAGCAGCTTAGGCGGTGACAGGGGTTACGAGCAGTACTTC
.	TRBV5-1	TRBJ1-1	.	CASSTFTVQGGYTEAFF	TGCGCCAGCAGCACCTTTACCGTCCAGGGTGGATACACTGAAGCTTTCTTT
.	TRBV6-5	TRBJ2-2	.	CASSYSPSVGELFF	TGTGCCAGCAGTTACTCTCCCTCAGTCGGGGAGCTGTTTTTT
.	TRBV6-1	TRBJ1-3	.	CASSRDTSGNTIYF	TGTGCCAGCAGCCGGGACACCTCTGGAAACACCATATATTTT
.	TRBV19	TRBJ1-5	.	CASSSLVSNQPQHF	TGTGCCAGTAGTTCTCTGGTAAGCAATCAGCCCCAGCATTTT
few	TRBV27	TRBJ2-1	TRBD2	CASSSTSGRAKNEQFF	TGTGCCAGCAGTTCGACTAGCGGGAGGGCCAAGAATGAGCAGTTCTTC
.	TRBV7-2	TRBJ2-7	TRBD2	CASSLGTSLDEQYF	TGTGCCAGCAGCCTTGGGACTAGCTTGGACGAGCAGTACTTC
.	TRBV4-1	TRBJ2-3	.	CASSQPADGLSPDTQYF	TGCGCCAGCAGCCAACCTGCGGACGGTCTTTCCCCAGATACGCAGTATTTT
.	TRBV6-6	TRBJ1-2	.	CASSYRENPNYGYTF	TGTGCCAGCAGTTACCGGGAGAACCCTAACTATGGCTACACCTTC
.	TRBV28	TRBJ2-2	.	CASSRSGTGELFF	TGTGCCAGCAGCCGGTCCGGCACCGGGGAGCTGTTTTTT
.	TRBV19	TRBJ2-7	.	CASSHRDPPYEQYF	TGTGCCAGTAGCCACCGCGATCCCCCCTACGAGCAGTACTTC
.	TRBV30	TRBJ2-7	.	CAWSVLSSYEQYF	TGTGCCTGGAGTGTACTTAGCTCCTACGAGCAGTACTTC
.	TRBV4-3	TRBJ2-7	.	CASSQDLGWDNRNSYEQYF	TGCGCCAGCAGCCAAGATCTCGGGTGGGACAACCGGAACTCCTACGAGCAGTACTTC
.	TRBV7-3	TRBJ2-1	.	CASSPRDSSSYNEQFF	TGTGCCAGCAGCCCCCGGGACTCCAGCTCCTACAATGAGCAGTTCTTC
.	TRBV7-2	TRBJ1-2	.	CASSPAISVSYGYTF	TGTGCCAGCAGCCCGGCGATCAGTGTCAGCTATGGCTACACCTTC
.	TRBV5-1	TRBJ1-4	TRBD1	CASSLAPGTGDEKLFF	TGCGCCAGCAGCTTGGCGCCCGGGACAGGGGATGAAAAACTGTTTTTT
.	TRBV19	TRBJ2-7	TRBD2	CASSPWTSKGYEQYF	TGTGCCAGTAGTCCTTGGACTAGTAAAGGCTACGAGCAGTACTTC
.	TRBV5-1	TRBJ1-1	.	CASSLNQLNTEAFF	TGCGCCAGCAGCTTAAATCAGCTGAACACTGAAGCTTTCTTT
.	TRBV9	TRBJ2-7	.	CASSVGLASYEQYF	TGTGCCAGCAGCGTTGGGCTAGCAAGCTACGAGCAGTACTTC
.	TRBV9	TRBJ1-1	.	CASSTTRNTEAFF	TGTGCCAGCAGTACCACACGGAACACTGAAGCTTTCTTT
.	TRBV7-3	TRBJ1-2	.	CASSPNLGSSNYGYTF	TGTGCCAGCAGCCCCAACCTAGGGTCCTCCAACTATGGCTACACCTTC
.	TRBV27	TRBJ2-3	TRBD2	CASRGIAGSADTQYF	TGTGCCAGCAGGGGGATAGCGGGTTCCGCAGATACGCAGTATTTT
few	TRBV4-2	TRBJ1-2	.	CASSQTGNYGYTF	TGTGCCAGCAGCCAGACGGGTAACTATGGCTACACCTTC
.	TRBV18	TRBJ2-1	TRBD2	CASSPLAGEGEQFF	TGTGCCAGCTCACCACTAGCGGGAGAGGGTGAGCAGTTCTTC
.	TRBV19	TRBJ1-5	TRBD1	CASSLWEGANQPQHF	TGTGCCAGTAGTTTATGGGAGGGGGCCAACCAGCCCCAGCATTTT
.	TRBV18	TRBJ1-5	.	CASSPRGGNNQPQHF	TGTGCCAGCTCTCCGAGGGGGGGGAACAATCAGCCCCAGCATTTT
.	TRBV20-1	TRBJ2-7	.	CSGDGAYEQYF	TGCAGTGGGGACGGAGCCTACGAGCAGTACTTC
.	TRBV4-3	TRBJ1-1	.	CASSWGLADVNTEAFF	TGCGCCAGCAGCTGGGGACTAGCGGACGTGAACACTGAAGCTTTCTTT
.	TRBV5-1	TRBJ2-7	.	CASSLERGGWQYF	TGCGCCAGCAGCTTGGAGAGGGGAGGATGGCAGTACTTC
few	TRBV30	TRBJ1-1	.	CAWRVGGPNTEAFF	TGTGCCTGGAGGGTCGGGGGGCCGAACACTGAAGCTTTCTTT
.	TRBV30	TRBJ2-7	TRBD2	CAWSPWTSGRYEQYF	TGTGCCTGGAGCCCCTGGACTAGCGGGAGATACGAGCAGTACTTC
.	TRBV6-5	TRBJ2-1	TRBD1	CASSRQGSGIEQFF	TGTGCCAGCAGTCGACAGGGCTCGGGGATTGAGCAGTTCTTC
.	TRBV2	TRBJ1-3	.	CASILGPQTGNTIYF	TGTGCCAGCATCCTGGGACCGCAAACTGGAAACACCATATATTTT
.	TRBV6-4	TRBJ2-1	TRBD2	CASGLEPGLAFNEQFF	TGTGCCAGCGGACTCGAACCGGGACTAGCGTTCAATGAGCAGTTCTTC
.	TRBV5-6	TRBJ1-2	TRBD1	CASSLQGAGGYTF	TGTGCCAGCAGCTTGCAGGGGGCAGGAGGCTACACCTTC
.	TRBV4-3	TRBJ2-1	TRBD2	CASSQELAGVGGEQFF	TGCGCCAGCAGCCAAGAACTAGCGGGTGTTGGCGGTGAGCAGTTCTTC
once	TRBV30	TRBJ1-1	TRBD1	CAWSVGQGDTEAFF	TGTGCCTGGAGTGTTGGACAGGGGGACACTGAAGCTTTCTTT
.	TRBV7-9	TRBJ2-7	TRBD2	CASSLASLGLADAYEQYF	TGTGCCAGCAGCTTAGCAAGTCTGGGACTAGCGGATGCCTACGAGCAGTACTTC
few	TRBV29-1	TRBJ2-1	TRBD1	CSALGQYNEQFF	TGCAGCGCATTGGGACAGTACAATGAGCAGTTCTTC
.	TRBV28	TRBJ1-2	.	CASRWGGSRGYTF	TGTGCCAGCCGTTGGGGGGGGAGTCGCGGCTACACCTTC
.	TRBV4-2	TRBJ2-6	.	CASSQDGGPGANVLTF	TGTGCCAGCAGCCAAGATGGGGGCCCTGGGGCCAACGTCCTGACTTTC
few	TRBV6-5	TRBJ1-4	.	CASSYGRTNEKLFF	TGTGCCAGCAGTTATGGGAGAACTAATGAAAAACTGTTTTTT
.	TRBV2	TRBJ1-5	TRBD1	CASSDRGQTNQPQHF	TGTGCCAGCAGTGATCGGGGACAGACTAATCAGCCCCAGCATTTT
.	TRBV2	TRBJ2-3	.	CASVRVDTQYF	TGTGCCAGCGTTCGCGTAGATACGCAGTATTTT
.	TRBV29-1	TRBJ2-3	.	CSVSTGTDTQYF	TGCAGCGTTTCGACAGGAACAGATACGCAGTATTTT
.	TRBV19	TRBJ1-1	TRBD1	CASSPKQGRNEAFF	TGTGCCAGTAGTCCCAAACAGGGGCGTAACGAAGCTTTCTTT